This T cell receptor (beta chain) was recovered during a study of siplizumab effects on memory and regulatory T cells. Study findings and constraints: Memory cells seemed less diverse than naive T cells, which seemed major alloresponse contributors.

Germline values: CDR1 MNHEY, CDR2 SVGAGI. Trimming pared 6 bases from V and 4 bases from J, leaving 13 bases between. The CDR3 has 14 amino acids. Assays captured 95,000 to 100,000 TCR templates per sample. TCRdb keeps only in-frame clones here, not all; method: immunoSEQ multiplex PCR. The data contain approximately 84,000 clones, 95% of them singletons. Of note for this clone: Its antigen is undetermined.

The sequenced sample consisted of CD8+ T cells sorted from blood. The source is a human donor in good health. The genes are TRBV6-5 and TRBJ2-1; D is perhaps TRBD2 (5 bases). The DNA of the CDR3 is TGTGCCAGCAGCATACTAGACGCGTACAATGAGCAGTTCTTC. This encodes CASSILDAYNEQFF.